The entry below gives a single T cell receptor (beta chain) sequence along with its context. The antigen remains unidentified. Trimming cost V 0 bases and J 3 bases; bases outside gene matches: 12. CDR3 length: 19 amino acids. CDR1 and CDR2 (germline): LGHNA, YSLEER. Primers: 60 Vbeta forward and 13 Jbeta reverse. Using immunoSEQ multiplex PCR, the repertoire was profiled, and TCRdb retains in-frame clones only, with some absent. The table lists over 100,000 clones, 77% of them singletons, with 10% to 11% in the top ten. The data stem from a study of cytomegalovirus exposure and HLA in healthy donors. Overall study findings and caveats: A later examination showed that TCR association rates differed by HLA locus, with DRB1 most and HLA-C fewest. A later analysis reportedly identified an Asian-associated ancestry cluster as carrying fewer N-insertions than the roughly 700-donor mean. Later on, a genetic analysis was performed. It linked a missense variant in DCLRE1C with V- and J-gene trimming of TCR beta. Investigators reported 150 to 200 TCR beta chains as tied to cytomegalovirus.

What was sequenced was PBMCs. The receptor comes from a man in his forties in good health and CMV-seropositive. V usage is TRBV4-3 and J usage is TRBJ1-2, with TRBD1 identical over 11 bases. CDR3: CASSQDLGRGTGGDYGYTF. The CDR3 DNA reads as TGCGCCAGCAGCCAAGATCTTGGAAGAGGGACAGGGGGGGACTATGGCTACACCTTC.